Shown below are 8 T cell receptor beta chains from a single sample sequenced in a study of cytomegalovirus exposure and HLA in healthy donors. Measured with immunoSEQ multiplex PCR; TCRdb has only the in-frame clones, and not every one. The sample includes under 150,000 clones, roughly nine tenths seen only once; the top ten take just under 3%. What was sequenced was PBMCs. The receptors shown here come from a man aged 18-30 years in good health and CMV-seronegative.

The chain joins TRBV7-8 to TRBJ2-7; 10 bases match TRBD1. The CDR3 is 14 amino acids. Germline CDR1 and CDR2: SGHVS and FQNEAQ. The trim removed 3 bases at V and 4 bases at J, leaving 3 bases unmatched. The CDR3 DNA is TGTGCCAGCAGCTTGACAGGGGGCGCATACGAGCAGTACTTC. It translates to CASSLTGGAYEQYF. Full variable domain (remainder filled in from reference TRBV7-8 and TRBJ2-7): GAGVSQSPRYKVAKRGQDVALRCDPISGHVSLFWYQQALGQGPEFLTYFQNEAQLDKSGLPSDRFFAERPEGSVSTLKIQRTQQEDSAVYLCASSLTGGAYEQYFGPGTRLTVT.

The J gene is TRBJ2-1, the V gene TRBV6-5; D gene ambiguous. Germline V CDR1 and CDR2: MNHEY, SVGAGI. The ends were cut back, 8 bases at V and 8 bases at J, with 10 bases in the middle. The CDR3 covers 11 residues. The CDR3 reads CASYGWHEQFF. DNA for the CDR3: TGTGCCAGCTATGGTTGGCATGAGCAGTTCTTC.

The rearrangement links TRBV4-1 to TRBJ2-7, with TRBD2 identical over 11 bases. The J segment lost 2 bases and the V segment lost 3 bases, leaving 9 bases of the junction unmatched. The CDR3 has 17 amino acids. Germline CDR1 and CDR2: MGHRA and YSYEKL. The CDR3 nucleotides are TGCGCCAGCAGCCAGTTCCTTCTAGCGGGGGGAACCTACGAGCAGTACTTC. It specifies CASSQFLLAGGTYEQYF.

The chain carries TRBV27 and TRBJ2-5; 10 nucleotides align to TRBD2. CDR1 MNHEY and CDR2 SMNVEV come from the germline V gene (reference sequence). V trimming: 0 bases; J trimming: 3 bases; junction bases outside the gene matches: 7. This CDR3 is 17 amino acids long. CDR3 coding DNA: TGTGCCAGCAGTTTATCGGGGGTACTAGCGGGAAAAGAGACCCAGTACTTC. It translates to CASSLSGVLAGKETQYF.

The chain links TRBV28 to TRBJ2-2; D is uncertain. The CDR3 covers 15 residues. Germline V gene sequence: CDR1 MDHEN, CDR2 SYDVKM. V dropped 6 bases and J dropped 1 base, with 12 bases sitting between them. The CDR3 loop reads CASRPLRENTGELFF. The CDR3 bases are TGTGCCAGCAGACCCCTCCGAGAGAACACCGGGGAGCTGTTTTTT.

This sequence joins TRBV19 and TRBJ1-5, with a tentative D call TRBD1 (6 bases). The CDR3 runs 14 residues. Trimming stripped 7 bases from V and 6 bases from J, with 16 bases between. The germline V gene has CDR1 LNHDA and CDR2 SQIVND (reference sequence). The CDR3 region is CASTGRGGGQPQHF. The DNA of the CDR3 is TGTGCCAGTACTGGCAGGGGAGGGGGTCAGCCCCAGCATTTT.

The chain joins TRBV29-1 to TRBJ2-5, with D perhaps TRBD2 (5 bases). The CDR3 extends over 12 amino acids. Germline V CDR1 and CDR2: SQVTM, ANQGSEA. The V end was cut by 7 bases, the J end by 1 base, with 10 bases between. The CDR3 region is CSAQRSQETQYF. The CDR3 region has the DNA TGCAGCGCCCAGCGGTCCCAAGAGACCCAGTACTTC.

The genes are TRBV19 and TRBJ1-1; 7 bases fit TRBD1. With 10 bases clipped from V and 0 bases from J, the junction kept 14 bases outside the gene matches. Germline values: CDR1 LNHDA, CDR2 SQIVND (reference sequence). The CDR3 runs 16 residues. CDR3 protein: CAIPQRDRILNTEAFF. CDR3 bases: TGTGCCATCCCCCAACGGGACAGAATATTGAACACTGAAGCTTTCTTT.